These 28 T cell receptor beta chains share one sample of origin, sequenced in a study of blood T cells in healthy people across ages. With a J-beta primer mix and a sample-barcoded 5' primer, a second PCR ran about 7 to 11 cycles. TCRdb analysed the 5' RACE reads with MiXCR anew, one entry per CDR3 protein. The repertoire includes approximately 700,000 distinct CDR3 sequences, 32% of them detected once, and less than 20% sits in the top ten. Sequencing input: blood. The receptors here all came from a woman of 80 years or more in good health.

A word on this clonotype: A much bigger clone sits one base away, suggesting this may be a read error. The rearrangement links TRBV20-1 to TRBJ2-1, with 15 bases lining up with TRBD2. CDR1 is DFQATT, CDR2 SNEGSKA, per germline (reference sequence). The CDR3 contains 14 residues. CDR3 residues: CGASWTSGGEEQFF. CDR3 in DNA: TGCGGTGCTTCTTGGACTAGCGGGGGGGAGGAGCAGTTCTTC.

Of note for this clonotype: A much larger clone lies a single base off, so this may be a read error. The chain joins TRBV5-1 to TRBJ2-3; 9 bases align to TRBD1. Germline values: CDR1 SGHRS, CDR2 YFSETQ. The CDR3 length is 16 residues. The CDR3: CANSLGTGSFTDTQYF. CDR3 in DNA: TGCGCCAACAGCCTGGGGACAGGGTCCTTCACAGATACGCAGTATTTT.

The rearrangement links TRBV20-1 to TRBJ1-5, with 7 bases matching TRBD1. This CDR3 spans 15 amino acids. J gave up 5 bases and V 3 bases, and 10 bases lay outside the gene matches. Germline CDR1 reads DFQATT; CDR2 reads SNEGSKA (reference sequence). In DNA, the CDR3 is TGCAGTGCTAGGTGGGAGGGCAGGGGGGATCAGCCCCAGCATTTT. Amino acid sequence: CSARWEGRGDQPQHF.

The gene calls are TRBV20-1 and TRBJ2-7, with D tentatively TRBD1 (6 bases). V was clipped by 1 base and J by 0 bases, with 13 bases between them. The germline gives CDR1 DFQATT, CDR2 SNEGSKA (reference sequence). The CDR3 runs to 15 residues. CDR3: CSARAGTSSSYEQYF. The CDR3 nucleotides are TGCAGTGCTAGAGCCGGGACATCGAGCTCCTACGAGCAGTACTTC.

This clonotype has only a few counts. The rearrangement uses TRBV6-6 and TRBJ1-1; a possible D gene is TRBD1 (5 bases). The germline V and J ends were trimmed by 6 bases and 0 bases, with 11 bases remaining between them. The CDR3 extends over 14 amino acids. Germline assignment: CDR1 MNHNY and CDR2 SVGAGI (reference sequence). CDR3 in DNA: TGTGCCAGCAGGGCGGACATTCTGAACACTGAAGCTTTCTTT. Translated: CASRADILNTEAFF.

This clonotype occurred many times. The chain couples TRBV20-1 to TRBJ1-5, with a tentative D call TRBD1 (5 bases). V was shortened by 3 bases and J by 9 bases, with 12 bases between the two germline ends. Germline V lookup: CDR1 DFQATT, CDR2 SNEGSKA (reference sequence). The CDR3 is 12 amino acids. Here the CDR3 reads CSASPRVGPQHF. The CDR3 DNA is TGCAGTGCTAGTCCCAGGGTTGGGCCCCAGCATTTT.

This clonotype was recorded many times. This chain uses TRBV18 with TRBJ2-3; 9 bases line up with TRBD2. The J segment lost 0 bases and the V segment lost 2 bases, leaving 9 bases of the junction unmatched. CDR1 and CDR2 (germline): KGHSH, LQKENI. The CDR3 is made up of 18 amino acids. The CDR3 DNA reads TGTGCCAGCTCACCATATCCAGCGGGGGGCTCTAGCACAGATACGCAGTATTTT. This sequence encodes CASSPYPAGGSSTDTQYF.

This chain connects TRBV5-1 to TRBJ2-1; 11 nucleotides match TRBD2. The CDR3 is 15 residues long. V shed 5 bases and J 6 bases; nucleotides not matched to a gene: 7. Germline V lookup: CDR1 SGHRS, CDR2 YFSETQ. The CDR3 nucleotides read TGCGCCAGCAGTAGCGGGGGGGATTATTTCAATGAGCAGTTCTTC. This codes for CASSSGGDYFNEQFF. The full variable domain, rest sourced from reference TRBV5-1 and TRBJ2-1, is KAGVTQTPRYLIKTRGQQVTLSCSPISGHRSVSWYQQTPGQGLQFLFEYFSETQRNKGNFPGRFSGRQFSNSRSEMNVSTLELGDSALYLCASSSGGDYFNEQFFGPGTRLTVL.

This clonotype was observed many times. The chain's CDR3 is CASSQDGGGDGYTF. Here the CDR3 DNA reads TGCGCCAGCAGCCAAGATGGGGGAGGCGATGGCTACACCTTC. The chain uses TRBV4-3 and TRBJ1-2; tentatively, D is TRBD1 (5 bases). This CDR3 has 14 residues. The germline CDR1 and CDR2 sequences are LGHNA and YSLEER. The V end lost 0 bases, the J end lost 6 bases, and 11 bases lay between the germline ends.

In nucleotides, the CDR3 is TGTGCCAGCAGCTTGTATCTGGGGAATGAGCAGTTCTTC. It yields the protein CASSLYLGNEQFF. The chain couples TRBV7-8 to TRBJ2-1; no firm D call. Germline V lookup: CDR1 SGHVS, CDR2 FQNEAQ. V was clipped by 3 bases and J by 7 bases, with 10 bases between them. The CDR3 is made up of 13 amino acids.

The gene calls are TRBV20-1 and TRBJ2-4; D gene uncertain. CDR3 length: 15 residues. Germline CDR1 reads DFQATT; CDR2 reads SNEGSKA (reference sequence). The V gene lost 0 bases and the J gene lost 3 bases, with 12 bases spanning the gap. CDR3 DNA: TGCAGTGCTAGAGATACATTCGTAGGCAAAAACATTCAGTACTTC. Amino acid sequence: CSARDTFVGKNIQYF.

The sample holds a few counts of this clonotype. The chain combines TRBV7-2 with TRBJ1-5; D might be TRBD1 (5 bases). CDR1 is SGHTA and CDR2 is FQGNSA in the germline V gene. The length of the CDR3 is 17 residues. V shed 2 bases and J shed 5 bases, with 19 bases lying between them. The CDR3 here is CASSLKIQGGLDQPQHF. The CDR3 DNA is TGTGCCAGCAGCTTAAAGATCCAGGGCGGACTGGATCAGCCCCAGCATTTT.

This clonotype was seen repeatedly, ten times or more. The rearrangement uses TRBV5-1 and TRBJ2-6; unclear D gene. CDR1 is SGHRS and CDR2 is YFSETQ in the germline V gene. The ends were cut back, 0 bases at V and 0 bases at J, with 10 bases in the middle. The CDR3 is 17 residues long. For the CDR3, the DNA is TGCGCCAGCAGCTTGGGGGCCCGCTCCTCTGGGGCCAACGTCCTGACTTTC. Its protein product is CASSLGARSSGANVLTF. Drawing the rest from reference TRBV5-1 and TRBJ2-6, the complete variable domain is KAGVTQTPRYLIKTRGQQVTLSCSPISGHRSVSWYQQTPGQGLQFLFEYFSETQRNKGNFPGRFSGRQFSNSRSEMNVSTLELGDSALYLCASSLGARSSGANVLTFGAGSRLTVL.

This clonotype was observed many times. The J gene is TRBJ1-2, the V gene TRBV4-2; a possible D gene is TRBD1 (6 bases). Germline loops: CDR1 LGHNA, CDR2 YNFKEQ. V lost 0 bases, J lost 7 bases, and 18 bases lay in between. CDR3 length equals 16 residues. The CDR3 nucleotides read TGTGCCAGCAGCCAAGATCCAGGACAGCCCTCGGGTGGCTACACCTTC. Its protein is CASSQDPGQPSGGYTF.

This clonotype was seen repeatedly, ten times or more. The chain recombines TRBV12-3 or TRBV12-4 with TRBJ1-5; D call uncertain. The V end lost 0 bases, the J end lost 7 bases, and 10 bases lay between the germline ends. The CDR3 totals 14 residues. The CDR3 DNA is TGTGCCAGCAGTTTAGCGTCTAGATACCAGCCCCAGCATTTT. Its protein is CASSLASRYQPQHF.

This clonotype occurred many times. The chain uses TRBV7-9 and TRBJ2-3, with 13 bases fitting TRBD2. The V segment lost 5 bases and the J segment 2 bases; nucleotides outside the gene matches: 7. The CDR3 runs to 17 residues. Looked up from germline, CDR1 is SEHNR and CDR2 is FQNEAQ (reference sequence). The chain's CDR3 is CASSPRTSGGDTDTQYF. The CDR3 coding sequence is TGTGCCAGCAGCCCCCGGACTAGCGGGGGTGACACAGATACGCAGTATTTT.

This clonotype was detected only a few times. Possible read error: a much larger clone is one base away. The chain recombines TRBV5-1 with TRBJ2-1, with 10 bases matching TRBD2. Judging by the DNA end, TRBJ2-7 fits better; the J call may be wrong. The CDR3 covers 18 residues. CDR1 is SGHRS and CDR2 is YFSETQ in the germline V gene. The CDR3 spells CASTGLSGGPSSYNEQYF. The CDR3, as DNA: TGCGCCAGCACCGGTCTTAGCGGGGGGCCGAGCTCCTACAATGAGCAGTACTTC.

The table lists this clonotype with many counts. The chain couples TRBV3-1 to TRBJ1-6; D possibly corresponds to TRBD1 (6 bases). Germline assignment: CDR1 LGHDT and CDR2 YNNKEL (reference sequence). V shed 3 bases and J shed 7 bases, with 16 bases lying between them. CDR3 length: 16 amino acids. In DNA form, the CDR3 reads TGTGCCAGCAGCCAGGGGGACACATTCGGGAATTCACCCCTCCACTTT. Translation: CASSQGDTFGNSPLHF.

This clonotype was counted ten times or more. The genes are TRBV5-1 and TRBJ2-3; 9 nucleotides match TRBD1. This CDR3 contains 15 residues. The V gene's germline CDR1 is SGHRS and CDR2 YFSETQ. The V gene end was trimmed by 4 bases and the J gene end by 5 bases; junction bases not matched to a gene: 8. The CDR3, as DNA: TGCGCCAGCAGCCGGGCACAGGGGGCGCGAGATACGCAGTATTTT. Encoded protein: CASSRAQGARDTQYF. Using reference TRBV5-1 and TRBJ2-3 for the parts outside the CDR3, the full variable domain is KAGVTQTPRYLIKTRGQQVTLSCSPISGHRSVSWYQQTPGQGLQFLFEYFSETQRNKGNFPGRFSGRQFSNSRSEMNVSTLELGDSALYLCASSRAQGARDTQYFGPGTRLTVL.

A remark on this clonotype: A much larger clone differs from this one at a single base, so this may be a read error. This rearrangement joins TRBV5-1 to TRBJ2-1, with D possibly called TRBD1 or TRBD2 (5 bases each). The CDR3 has 13 residues. Germline assignment: CDR1 SGHRS and CDR2 YFSETQ. CDR3 sequence (DNA): TGCGCCAGCAGCGACGGGACGGTTGATGAGCGGTTCTTC. Its protein product is CASSDGTVDERFF.

Points on this clonotype: With a much larger clone just one base away, this may be a read error. The genes are TRBV7-2 and TRBJ1-2; D possibly corresponds to TRBD1 (6 bases). The CDR3 runs 14 residues. Germline V lookup: CDR1 SGHTA, CDR2 FQGNSA. The DNA of the CDR3 is TGTGCCGGCAGCTTAGTGGACAGCAACTATGGCTACACCTTC. This translates into CAGSLVDSNYGYTF.

The chain couples TRBV20-1 to TRBJ2-3, with D possibly being TRBD2 (6 bases). Germline V lookup: CDR1 DFQATT, CDR2 SNEGSKA (reference sequence). This CDR3 has 14 amino acids. Trimming stripped 1 base from V and 1 base from J, with 9 bases between. CDR3 nucleotides: TGCAGTGCTAGAGTCCCGGGGGGCACAGATACGCAGTATTTT. Its translation: CSARVPGGTDTQYF.

The chain has TRBV7-2 and TRBJ1-5; TRBD1 matches at 11 bases. V was pared by 5 bases and J by 8 bases, with 5 bases of the junction left unmatched. CDR3 length: 14 residues. The V gene's germline CDR1 is SGHTA and CDR2 FQGNSA. As DNA, the CDR3 is TGTGCCAGCAGCCCACGGACAGGGGGCAAGCCCCAGCATTTT. It encodes CASSPRTGGKPQHF.

This clonotype was counted a few times. The chain joins TRBV30 to TRBJ1-4; TRBD1 matches at 9 bases. The CDR3 spans 15 residues. V gave up 3 bases and J gave up 7 bases; unmatched junction bases: 9. Germline CDR1 reads GTSNPN; CDR2 reads SVGIG (reference sequence). The CDR3 region has the DNA TGTGCCTGGAGGGCCATGGGACAGGGAGGTGAAAAACTGTTTTTT. The encoded protein is CAWRAMGQGGEKLFF.

This clonotype was counted many times. This sequence joins TRBV7-9 and TRBJ2-1; 8 nucleotides line up with TRBD1. Germline values: CDR1 SEHNR, CDR2 FQNEAQ (reference sequence). The ends lost 5 bases at V and 4 bases at J; junction bases unmatched: 13. This CDR3 comprises 17 residues. The CDR3 protein is CASSPQVRGQSYNEQFF. The CDR3 coding sequence is TGTGCCAGCAGCCCCCAAGTCAGGGGGCAATCGTACAATGAGCAGTTCTTC. Using reference TRBV7-9 and TRBJ2-1 for the parts outside the CDR3, the full variable domain is DTGVSQNPRHKITKRGQNVTFRCDPISEHNRLYWYRQTLGQGPEFLTYFQNEAQLEKSRLLSDRFSAERPKGSFSTLEIQRTEQGDSAMYLCASSPQVRGQSYNEQFFGPGTRLTVL.

This clonotype was detected many times. The chain couples TRBV25-1 to TRBJ2-6, with 7 nucleotides matching TRBD1. In germline, CDR1 is MGHDK, CDR2 SYGVNS. The CDR3 is 15 amino acids. With V trimmed by 5 bases and J by 3 bases, 4 bases remained unmatched. The CDR3 spells CASSNYRGGANVLTF. The DNA for the CDR3 is TGTGCCAGCAGTAACTACAGGGGTGGGGCCAACGTCCTGACTTTC.

V gene TRBV24-1 combines with J gene TRBJ2-7; D possibly corresponds to TRBD1 (6 bases). Germline V lookup: CDR1 KGHDR, CDR2 SFDVKD. Deletions cut 5 bases from V and 3 bases from J, with 16 bases between. The CDR3 loop spans 15 amino acids. CDR3 residues: CATSGSRQEDYEQYF. The CDR3 nucleotides read TGTGCCACCAGTGGATCGAGACAGGAAGACTACGAGCAGTACTTC.

This clonotype came up many times. The V call is TRBV5-1, the J call TRBJ2-1, with a tentative D call TRBD2 (5 bases). Germline V gene lookup returns CDR1 SGHRS and CDR2 YFSETQ. The CDR3 runs 14 residues. V was pared by 4 bases and J by 8 bases, with 16 bases between. In nucleotides, the CDR3 is TGCGCCAGCAGCATCCCTAGCACGGGCGATGAGCAGTTCTTC. This sequence encodes CASSIPSTGDEQFF.